This T cell receptor beta chain was retrieved from a study of blood T cell repertoires in COVID-19. Overall study context: Acute and convalescent COVID-19 samples came from the United States, Italy and Spain. Sample material is recorded as cDNA or gDNA derived from T cells, B-cell-depleted T cells, or PBMCs.

Germline CDR1 DFQATT, CDR2 SNEGSKA (reference sequence). The V and J ends lost 3 bases and 0 bases, in that order; junction bases with no gene match: 6. The CDR3 sequence is 15 residues long. Original handling: Estimation of nucleated cell counts relied on the amplification of reference gene primers. The table came from immunoSEQ multiplex PCR; TCRdb's copy has only in-frame clones and leaves some out. Clone size and the V and J calls come from that table; the DNA yielded D and trimming. The sample yields some 120,000 clones, approximately 84% seen once. Sequenced material: peripheral blood. The V call is TRBV20-1, the J call TRBJ2-3; 7 nucleotides line up with TRBD2. This sequence originates from a man aged 65 to 79 with active or convalescent COVID-19. In DNA, the CDR3 is TGCAGTGCTAGTCCTAGCGGTACTAGCACAGATACGCAGTATTTT. Protein: CSASPSGTSTDTQYF.